The next 24 T cell receptor beta chains were all read from a single sample in a study of T cells expressing NK-cell markers. From the 5' RACE reads, TCRdb lists one entry per CDR3 protein and no DNA. The sample data list about 160,000 distinct CDR3 sequences. Material for sequencing was blood T cells: a sorted CD56 or NKG2C T cell subset, CD4+ or CD8+ T cells, or bulk PBMC T cells (not recorded which). The receptors originated from a woman between 18 and 70 years old in good health.

The genes are TRBV5-1 and TRBJ2-5; checking the TCRdb D call of TRBD2 is not possible without DNA. The CDR3 contains 14 residues. Germline V gene sequence: CDR1 SGHRS, CDR2 YFSETQ. CDR3 in amino acids: CASSSRTSRQTQYF.

The chain has TRBV20-1 and TRBJ2-7; there is no DNA to check the TCRdb D call of TRBD1. The CDR3 is made up of 15 amino acids. CDR1 is DFQATT and CDR2 is SNEGSKA in the germline V gene (reference sequence). CDR3 amino acids: CSATVWDRRTYEQYF.

The V and J genes are TRBV7-9 and TRBJ1-1. CDR1 and CDR2 (germline): SEHNR, FQNEAQ (reference sequence). The CDR3 covers 12 residues. This chain's CDR3 is CAPAGTNTEAFF.

The chain combines TRBV18 with TRBJ1-1; TCRdb designates TRBD1, a call that cannot be tested without DNA. CDR3 length: 13 amino acids. The germline CDR1 and CDR2 sequences are KGHSH and LQKENI. CDR3: CASSLQGGTEAFF.

The gene calls are TRBV5-1 and TRBJ2-1. Germline CDR1 is SGHRS and CDR2 is YFSETQ. This CDR3 spans 13 amino acids. The CDR3 reads CASSAGSSNEQFF.

This rearrangement joins TRBV12-3 or TRBV12-4 to TRBJ1-2; TCRdb reports TRBD1, a call that lacks DNA to check it against. The CDR3 is 14 residues long. The CDR3 is CASSAGTLNYGYTF.

CDR3 in amino acids: CASSQEFRVIQPQHF. J is TRBJ1-5 and V is TRBV4-1; TCRdb reports TRBD1, a call that lacks DNA to check it against. Germline loops: CDR1 MGHRA, CDR2 YSYEKL. This CDR3 comprises 15 residues.

The V gene is TRBV5-4, the J gene TRBJ2-3; the TRBD2 assignment by TCRdb is unverifiable without DNA. Germline CDR1 is SGHNT and CDR2 is YYREEE (reference sequence). The CDR3 totals 17 residues. CDR3 in amino acids: CASRAGTSGRATDTQYF.

The rearrangement links TRBV6-1 to TRBJ1-1; lacking DNA, the TRBD1 call made by TCRdb goes unchecked. The CDR3 has 14 residues. Germline CDR1 reads MNHNS; CDR2 reads SASEGT. The CDR3 region is CASKKEGIGTEAFF.

This chain joins TRBV5-1 and TRBJ1-3. CDR1 is SGHRS and CDR2 is YFSETQ in the germline V gene. The CDR3 extends over 16 amino acids. The CDR3 is CASSLSPTGYGNTIYF.

The chain joins TRBV20-1 to TRBJ1-1; without DNA, the TCRdb call of TRBD1 cannot be checked. From germline, CDR1 is DFQATT and CDR2 SNEGSKA (reference sequence). The CDR3 has 14 amino acids. The CDR3 sequence: CSASYAGGKTEAFF.

This chain joins TRBV7-3 and TRBJ2-1; checking the TCRdb D call of TRBD2 is not possible without DNA. The CDR3 is made up of 16 amino acids. CDR1 and CDR2 from the germline V gene are SGHTA and FQGTGA. CDR3 sequence reads: CASSSGGTSSYNEQFF.

The chain combines TRBV20-1 with TRBJ2-1; checking the TCRdb D call of TRBD2 is not possible without DNA. Germline lookup yields CDR1 DFQATT and CDR2 SNEGSKA (reference sequence). The CDR3 is made up of 14 amino acids. CDR3 region: CSASSGRAYNEQFF.

The chain employs TRBV5-6 and TRBJ1-2; TCRdb lists TRBD1, though no DNA is available to test this call. The CDR3 is made up of 14 amino acids. Germline V CDR1 and CDR2: SGHDT, YYEEEE. CDR3 sequence: CASSSNRVHYGYTF.

V gene TRBV12-3 or TRBV12-4 combines with J gene TRBJ2-7. The CDR3 has 13 amino acids. CDR3 sequence: CASSKDSSYEQYF.

The chain recombines TRBV10-3 with TRBJ2-5; the TRBD2 assignment by TCRdb is unverifiable without DNA. The CDR3 runs 16 residues. Germline loops: CDR1 ENHRY, CDR2 SYGVKD. The CDR3 protein is CAISESSSGRSETQYF.

The chain recombines TRBV20-1 with TRBJ2-7. Per germline, CDR1 DFQATT and CDR2 SNEGSKA (reference sequence). The CDR3 length is 12 residues. CDR3 residues: CSARRLDYEQYF.

The genes are TRBV4-1 and TRBJ2-1; TCRdb selects TRBD2, and the lack of DNA leaves this call unchecked. Germline V CDR1 and CDR2: MGHRA, YSYEKL. The CDR3 contains 16 residues. The CDR3: CASSQVASGAYNEQFF.

V gene TRBV28 combines with J gene TRBJ1-2; the D call from TCRdb, TRBD1, cannot be confirmed without DNA. The CDR3 consists of 14 residues. Germline V gene sequence: CDR1 MDHEN, CDR2 SYDVKM. The CDR3 spells CASSLYQQVYGYTF.

J is TRBJ1-5 and V is TRBV28. The germline gives CDR1 MDHEN, CDR2 SYDVKM. The CDR3 is 16 amino acids. This chain's CDR3 is CASSSGQSRSNQPQHF.

This chain joins TRBV5-5 and TRBJ2-3; with no DNA, the TCRdb D assignment of TRBD1 cannot be verified. The CDR3 contains 11 residues. Per germline, CDR1 SGHKS and CDR2 YYEKEE (reference sequence). The CDR3 protein is CASNEGDTQYF.

J is TRBJ2-3 and V is TRBV7-9; TCRdb calls TRBD1, which cannot be checked without DNA. Germline V gene sequence: CDR1 SEHNR, CDR2 FQNEAQ (reference sequence). The CDR3 consists of 15 residues. The CDR3: CASTKQGTSTDTQYF.

The V call is TRBV11-1, the J call TRBJ1-1; with no DNA, the TCRdb D assignment of TRBD1 cannot be verified. CDR3 length: 14 residues. CDR1 SGHAT and CDR2 FQDESV come from the germline V gene (reference sequence). CDR3 protein: CASSRTGGRTEAFF.

This chain joins TRBV24-1 and TRBJ2-3. CDR1 and CDR2 (germline): KGHDR, SFDVKD. This CDR3 comprises 12 residues. The CDR3 sequence is CATSDWRDTQYF.